The TCR beta chain described here comes from a study of beta chain features in type 1 diabetes. The germline V gene encodes CDR1 SNHLY and CDR2 FYNNEI. CDR3 size: 14 residues. The V and J ends lost 4 bases and 5 bases respectively, with 14 bases between them. TCRB transcripts that were expressed got sequenced, as all of the isolated RNA had been reverse transcribed. Naive, central memory and regulatory T cell samples averaged about 3.57 million immunoSEQ reads each. Assay used: immunoSEQ multiplex PCR; TCRdb lists only in-frame clones, some missing. The repertoire holds 850,000 to 900,000 clones, roughly a sixth seen once, with around 0.02% in the top ten.

This TCR came from a woman in her late teens or twenties in good health. Sequences were obtained from naive CD4+ T cells from blood. V is TRBV2 and J is TRBJ2-5; unclear D gene. This CDR3 reads CASSGLSVGETQYF. The CDR3 region has the DNA TGTGCCAGCAGTGGCCTATCCGTAGGGGAGACCCAGTACTTC.